The next 7 T cell receptor beta chains were all read from a single sample in a study of identical twins. Via MiXCR, TCRdb re-called the 5' RACE reads, giving one row per CDR3 protein. This table holds around 570,000 distinct CDR3 sequences, roughly 9.9% found once. These same records also appear under a second study, on yellow fever vaccine responses in identical twins.

The material sequenced was PBMCs. The receptors here all came from a woman between 18 and 29 years old in good health.

This clonotype was counted many times. This chain links TRBV7-2 with TRBJ2-1; TRBD2 matches 8 bases. Unmatched junction bases numbered 4, after V lost 2 bases and J lost 10 bases. From germline, CDR1 is SGHTA and CDR2 FQGNSA. This CDR3 contains 13 residues. CDR3: CASSLSGGREQFF. The CDR3 nucleotides are TGTGCCAGCAGCTTATCGGGCGGGAGGGAGCAGTTCTTC. The full variable domain, with the rest looked up from reference TRBV7-2 and TRBJ2-1, is GAGVSQSPSNKVTEKGKDVELRCDPISGHTALYWYRQSLGQGLEFLIYFQGNSAPDKSGLPSDRFSAERTGGSVSTLTIQRTQQEDSAVYLCASSLSGGREQFFGPGTRLTVL.

This clonotype was observed a handful of times. The chain uses TRBV27 and TRBJ1-2; 9 bases align to TRBD1. Germline CDR1 is MNHEY and CDR2 is SMNVEV (reference sequence). V shed 6 bases and J 3 bases; nucleotides not matched to a gene: 14. The CDR3 length is 17 residues. The CDR3 loop reads CASREAPGQGFYYGYTF. CDR3 DNA: TGTGCCAGCAGAGAAGCTCCGGGACAGGGCTTCTACTATGGCTACACCTTC.

The chain couples TRBV6-1 to TRBJ2-4, with D perhaps given as TRBD1 or TRBD2 (5 bases each). The CDR3 is 16 amino acids. V lost 6 bases and J lost 9, with 24 bases in between. The V gene's germline CDR1 is MNHNS and CDR2 SASEGT. Written as DNA, the CDR3 is TGTGCCAGCAGGGGATTAGGGACCGCCGGGCGGTCCATTCAGTACTTC. Its protein product is CASRGLGTAGRSIQYF.

This clonotype was seen many times. The rearrangement links TRBV12-3 or TRBV12-4 to TRBJ1-3; maybe TRBD1 (5 bases). The CDR3 consists of 16 residues. Trimming pared 6 bases from V and 3 bases from J, leaving 18 bases between. The CDR3 protein is CASRSRDAQRGNTIYF. The CDR3 coding sequence is TGTGCCAGCAGGTCCCGGGACGCCCAACGTGGAAACACCATATATTTT.

This clonotype has more than one count but fewer than ten. The chain recombines TRBV29-1 with TRBJ2-5; 11 nucleotides line up with TRBD1. V lost 7 bases and J lost 5; bases outside the gene matches: 12. The CDR3 consists of 15 residues. CDR1 and CDR2 (germline): SQVTM, ANQGSEA. The CDR3: CSAQGWTGGTETQYF. The DNA of the CDR3 is TGCAGCGCCCAAGGGTGGACAGGGGGCACCGAGACCCAGTACTTC.

This clonotype was seen at least ten times. The chain is built from TRBV7-2 and TRBJ2-2, with D possibly being TRBD1 (6 bases). The V gene lost 6 bases and the J gene lost 1 base, with 15 bases spanning the gap. The CDR3 spans 16 residues. Germline V CDR1 and CDR2: SGHTA, FQGNSA. CDR3 residues: CASREGQRLNTGELFF. The CDR3, as DNA: TGTGCCAGCAGGGAAGGACAGAGACTGAACACCGGGGAGCTGTTTTTT.

The table lists this clonotype with many counts. This chain joins TRBV12-3 or TRBV12-4 and TRBJ2-3, with unresolved D. There are 13 residues in the CDR3. The V and J ends lost 5 bases and 0 bases respectively, with 6 bases between them. In DNA form, the CDR3 reads TGTGCCAGCAGTCGATCTAGCACAGATACGCAGTATTTT. Encoded protein: CASSRSSTDTQYF.